What follows are 21 T cell receptor beta chains derived from one specimen sequenced in a study of technical replicates of blood from a few donors. The protocol was immunoSEQ multiplex PCR, while the TCRdb copy is restricted to in-frame clones and leaves out a portion. Of under 90,000 clones in the sample, 80% to 95% were seen once. Sequenced: T cells isolated from PBMCs. The source is a human donor in good health.

V is TRBV6-6 and J is TRBJ1-5; maybe TRBD1 (6 bases). Germline CDR1 and CDR2: MNHNY and SVGAGI (reference sequence). Trimming took 8 bases from V and 5 from J, leaving 16 bases between them. This CDR3 comprises 14 residues. The CDR3 bases are TGTGCCAGCCGGGACATAACGATGGATCAGCCCCAGCATTTT. Encoded protein: CASRDITMDQPQHF.

The rearrangement links TRBV28 to TRBJ1-4; TRBD1 agrees at 7 bases. Trimming cost V 4 bases and J 7 bases; bases outside gene matches: 12. The V gene's germline CDR1 is MDHEN and CDR2 SYDVKM. There are 16 residues in the CDR3. The CDR3 loop is CASSSPLGQAGEKLFF. The CDR3, as DNA: TGTGCCAGCAGTTCACCGTTAGGACAGGCGGGTGAAAAACTGTTTTTT.

CDR3 region: CASSESGQPNTEAFF. In DNA form, the CDR3 reads TGCGCCAGCAGTGAGTCGGGACAGCCGAACACTGAAGCTTTCTTT. The chain combines TRBV10-2 with TRBJ1-1; 7 bases align to TRBD1. V was clipped by 0 bases and J by 1 base; unmatched bases: 2. From germline, CDR1 is WSHSY and CDR2 SAAADI. CDR3 length: 15 amino acids.

V is TRBV13 and J is TRBJ1-3; 7 bases are a match to TRBD1. The V gene's germline CDR1 is PRHDT and CDR2 FYEKMQ (reference sequence). J was trimmed by 0 bases and V by 5 bases; bases with no gene match: 7. The CDR3 runs 16 residues. CDR3 coding DNA: TGTGCCAGCAGCCCCAGGGGGGAAAGCTCTGGAAACACCATATATTTT. As protein: CASSPRGESSGNTIYF.

The chain uses TRBV7-2 and TRBJ2-5; the D gene is possibly TRBD1 (5 bases). Trimming took 0 bases from V and 2 from J, leaving 10 bases between them. This CDR3 is built from 15 residues. Germline V CDR1 and CDR2: SGHTA, FQGNSA. The CDR3 loop reads CASSLAPGIQETQYF. CDR3 coding DNA: TGTGCCAGCAGCTTAGCTCCAGGGATACAAGAGACCCAGTACTTC.

The V call is TRBV18, the J call TRBJ2-5; 7 bases align to TRBD1. Germline CDR1 reads KGHSH; CDR2 reads LQKENI. V dropped 2 bases and J dropped 5; count of bases not matched to a gene: 5. This CDR3 has 14 residues. The CDR3 is CASSPRQGEETQYF. The DNA of the CDR3 is TGTGCCAGCTCACCAAGGCAGGGGGAGGAGACCCAGTACTTC.

The gene calls are TRBV30 and TRBJ2-7; D ambiguous. The V gene's germline CDR1 is GTSNPN and CDR2 SVGIG (reference sequence). This CDR3 is 12 amino acids long. Between the trimmed V and J ends, which lost 3 bases and 1 base, there was a span of 7 bases. The DNA of the CDR3 is TGTGCCTGGAGCCCCGTGTCCTACGAGCAGTACTTC. This codes for CAWSPVSYEQYF.

The rearrangement links TRBV28 to TRBJ2-7; 11 nucleotides match TRBD1. The CDR3 loop spans 16 amino acids. Trimming took 6 bases from V and 3 from J; bases not matched to a gene: 10. Looked up from germline, CDR1 is MDHEN and CDR2 is SYDVKM. CDR3 amino acids: CASRRIGQGAGYEQYF. CDR3 nucleotide sequence: TGTGCCAGCAGAAGAATTGGACAGGGGGCGGGCTACGAGCAGTACTTC.

The V call is TRBV5-4, the J call TRBJ1-5; possibly TRBD1 for D (5 bases). CDR1 and CDR2 (germline): SGHNT, YYREEE (reference sequence). The CDR3 sequence is 15 residues long. Deletions cut 0 bases from V and 6 bases from J, with 13 bases between. The CDR3 protein is CASSLAPGLGQPQHF. CDR3 nucleotide sequence: TGTGCCAGCAGCTTGGCCCCAGGGTTGGGTCAGCCCCAGCATTTT.

The J gene is TRBJ1-2, the V gene TRBV25-1; TRBD1 aligns across 9 bases. V lost 4 bases to trimming and J lost 1 base; unmatched junction nucleotides: 4. The length of the CDR3 is 15 residues. CDR1 is MGHDK, CDR2 SYGVNS, per germline. CDR3 DNA sequence: TGTGCCAGCAGTGGGGGGACAGGGCTTAACTATGGCTACACCTTC. Encoded protein: CASSGGTGLNYGYTF.

The gene calls are TRBV28 and TRBJ2-7; 7 bases agree with TRBD1. Germline V CDR1 and CDR2: MDHEN, SYDVKM. Trimming removed 4 bases from V and 0 bases from J; junction bases left unmatched: 3. The CDR3 loop spans 14 amino acids. CDR3 sequence reads: CASSSAGGSYEQYF. The CDR3 DNA sequence: TGTGCCAGCAGTTCGGCAGGGGGCTCCTACGAGCAGTACTTC.

The chain carries TRBV28 and TRBJ2-7; 7 bases line up with TRBD1. J gave up 2 bases and V 6 bases, and 10 bases lay outside the gene matches. From germline, CDR1 is MDHEN and CDR2 SYDVKM. CDR3 length: 15 amino acids. The CDR3 DNA reads as TGTGCCAGCAGACGACAGGGATTACTAACCTACGAGCAGTACTTC. It encodes CASRRQGLLTYEQYF. The full variable domain, rest sourced from reference TRBV28 and TRBJ2-7, is DVKVTQSSRYLVKRTGEKVFLECVQDMDHENMFWYRQDPGLGLRLIYFSYDVKMKEKGDIPEGYSVSREKKERFSLILESASTNQTSMYLCASRRQGLLTYEQYFGPGTRLTVT.

This chain's CDR3 is CASSPKETQYF. For the CDR3, the DNA is TGTGCCAGCAGCCCAAAAGAGACCCAGTACTTC. The chain is built from TRBV16 and TRBJ2-5, with D hard to call. Germline V gives CDR1 KGHSY, CDR2 FQNENV. CDR3 length: 11 amino acids. The germline V and J ends were trimmed by 4 bases and 3 bases, with 3 bases remaining between them.

The rearrangement links TRBV12-5 to TRBJ1-5; D call uncertain. Trimming shortened V by 2 bases and J by 5 bases, and 22 bases separated the two germline ends. The germline CDR1 and CDR2 sequences are LGHNT and FRNRAP. The CDR3 is made up of 18 amino acids. Written as DNA, the CDR3 is TGTGCTAGTGGTTTGAAATCTGTTGGACTCCCCGCCGATCAGCCCCAGCATTTT. It encodes CASGLKSVGLPADQPQHF.

This chain links TRBV7-9 with TRBJ1-6; maybe TRBD1 (5 bases). Germline values: CDR1 SEHNR, CDR2 FQNEAQ (reference sequence). Trimming cost V 5 bases and J 8 bases, with 10 bases left between them. The CDR3 has 13 residues. The DNA for the CDR3 is TGTGCCAGCAGCCCAGGGAGGGATTCACCCCTCCACTTT. As protein: CASSPGRDSPLHF.

The V call is TRBV5-4, the J call TRBJ2-3, with D perhaps matching TRBD2 (6 bases). V was trimmed by 3 bases and J by 1 base, leaving 12 bases between them. The CDR3 spans 15 residues. The germline gives CDR1 SGHNT, CDR2 YYREEE (reference sequence). As DNA, the CDR3 is TGTGCCAGCAGCTCGGGGCGGGACCGCACAGATACGCAGTATTTT. It translates to CASSSGRDRTDTQYF.

The gene calls are TRBV27 and TRBJ2-7; 11 bases are a match to TRBD1. Germline V CDR1 and CDR2: MNHEY, SMNVEV (reference sequence). This CDR3 spans 21 amino acids. Germline trimming cut 3 bases from V and 0 bases from J; bases unmatched to any gene: 19. The CDR3 DNA reads TGTGCCAGCAGTTTGTCGGGACAGGGGGACGAGCATGAAAGCGACTCCTACGAGCAGTACTTC. This translates into CASSLSGQGDEHESDSYEQYF.

V gene TRBV6-5 combines with J gene TRBJ2-2, with 7 bases lining up with TRBD1. Germline V gives CDR1 MNHEY, CDR2 SVGAGI. The CDR3 totals 12 residues. Trimming took 10 bases from V and 3 from J; bases not matched to a gene: 2. This chain's CDR3 is CAIQGYTGELFF. DNA for the CDR3: TGTGCCATACAGGGGTACACCGGGGAGCTGTTTTTT.

This clone appeared a single time. The V and J genes are TRBV5-4 and TRBJ2-1; no firm D call. CDR1 and CDR2 from the germline V gene are SGHNT and YYREEE (reference sequence). There are 16 residues in the CDR3. V lost 1 base and J lost 0, with 11 bases in between. The CDR3 bases are TGTGCCAGCAGCTTGTCAGGTCCAAGCTCCTACAATGAGCAGTTCTTC. This gives the protein CASSLSGPSSYNEQFF.

The chain recombines TRBV9 with TRBJ1-1, with D possibly being TRBD1 (6 bases). V gave up 4 bases and J gave up 4 bases, with 26 bases separating them. Germline V gives CDR1 SGDLS, CDR2 YYNGEE. The CDR3 contains 18 residues. The CDR3 DNA reads TGTGCCAGCAGCTCATCGCGAATGGGAAACAGGGAAGGCACTGAAGCTTTCTTT. This sequence encodes CASSSSRMGNREGTEAFF.

This clone has just one count. V and J are TRBV6-1 and TRBJ1-1; no firm D call. V lost 4 bases and J 3 bases, leaving 9 bases between the germline ends. The germline CDR1 and CDR2 sequences are MNHNS and SASEGT. This CDR3 comprises 13 residues. The chain's CDR3 is CASSVLVDTEAFF. CDR3 nucleotides: TGTGCCAGCAGTGTTTTAGTTGACACTGAAGCTTTCTTT.